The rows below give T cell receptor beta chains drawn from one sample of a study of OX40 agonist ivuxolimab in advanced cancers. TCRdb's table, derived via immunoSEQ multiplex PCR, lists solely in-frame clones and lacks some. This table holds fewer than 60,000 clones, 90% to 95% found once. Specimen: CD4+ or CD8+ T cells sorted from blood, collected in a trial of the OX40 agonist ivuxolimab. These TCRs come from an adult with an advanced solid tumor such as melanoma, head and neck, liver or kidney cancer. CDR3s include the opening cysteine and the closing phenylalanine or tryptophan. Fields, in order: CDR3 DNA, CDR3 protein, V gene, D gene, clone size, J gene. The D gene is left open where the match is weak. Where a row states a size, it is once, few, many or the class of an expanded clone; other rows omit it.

TGTGCCAGTAGTATATTAGCGGCAGACAATGAGCAGTTCTTC CASSILAADNEQFF TRBV19 NA NA TRBJ2-1
TGTGCCAGCAGCTTAAGCCACGAGCAGTACTTC CASSLSHEQYF TRBV5-5 NA NA TRBJ2-7
TGCGCCAGCAGCTTGGCCGCGGCCAGCTCCTACAATGAGCAGTTCTTC CASSLAAASSYNEQFF TRBV5-1 NA NA TRBJ2-1
TGTGCCATCAGTGAGTCTTGGGACAGCTTAGCCAAAAACATTCAGTACTTC CAISESWDSLAKNIQYF TRBV10-3 TRBD1 NA TRBJ2-4
TGTGCCACCAGCAGAGGAAGGGTCCTATCTGGAAACACCATATATTTT CATSRGRVLSGNTIYF TRBV15 NA NA TRBJ1-3
TGCGCCAGCAGCCTACGAGCGGGGGCGATCACAGATACGCAGTATTTT CASSLRAGAITDTQYF TRBV4-1 TRBD2 NA TRBJ2-3
TGTGCCAGCAGCTTAGTCCCGACTAGCGGGGGCAACACAGATACGCAGTATTTT CASSLVPTSGGNTDTQYF TRBV7-2 TRBD2 NA TRBJ2-3
TGTGCCAGCAGCTTAGTACAGGGTGGCACTGAAGCTTTCTTT CASSLVQGGTEAFF TRBV11-1 NA once TRBJ1-1
TGTGCCAGCAGCACGGGACTCTCGAATGAAAAACTGTTTTTT CASSTGLSNEKLFF TRBV5-6 NA few TRBJ1-4
TGTGCCAGCAGCCCGACCCTCGGGACAGGGAATCTAGCCAAAAACATTCAGTACTTC CASSPTLGTGNLAKNIQYF TRBV28 TRBD1 NA TRBJ2-4
TGCGCCAGCAGCTTGGGAGCGGGAAAAGAGACCCAGTACTTC CASSLGAGKETQYF TRBV5-1 TRBD2 NA TRBJ2-5
TGCGCCAGCAGCTTGCCGGGACAGGACAAGCAGTACTTC CASSLPGQDKQYF TRBV5-1 TRBD1 NA TRBJ2-7
TGTGCCAGCAGCCCTAACCCGGGACTGCCCTCTGGGGCCAACGTCCTGACTTTC CASSPNPGLPSGANVLTF TRBV4-2 NA NA TRBJ2-6
TGTGCCAGCAGCCCGGGAAGCGGAGTCGCGAACACCGGGGAGCTGTTTTTT CASSPGSGVANTGELFF TRBV7-9 NA NA TRBJ2-2
TGTGCCAGCAGCCGAGGACGGTACAATGAGCAGTTCTTC CASSRGRYNEQFF TRBV14 NA NA TRBJ2-1
TGTGCCAGCAGTGCGACAGCACAAGAGACCCAGTACTTC CASSATAQETQYF TRBV2 NA NA TRBJ2-5
TGTGCCAGTAGCACAGGGGAACCCTTCTCTCTGGGGGCCAACGTCCTGACTTTC CASSTGEPFSLGANVLTF TRBV19 TRBD1 NA TRBJ2-6
TGTGCCATCAAGGGCGGACTTAGCACAGATACGCAGTATTTT CAIKGGLSTDTQYF TRBV10-3 NA NA TRBJ2-3
TGTGCCAGCAGCCTCCTCGGTTGGGGATCCCTCTACGAGCAGTACTTC CASSLLGWGSLYEQYF TRBV5-6 NA NA TRBJ2-7
TGTGCCAGTAGTATGCAGGCCCTCTCTGGAAACACCATATATTTT CASSMQALSGNTIYF TRBV19 NA NA TRBJ1-3
TGTGCCAGCAGCGACGCGGACACTAGACAGCCCCAGCATTTT CASSDADTRQPQHF TRBV7-6 NA NA TRBJ1-5
TGTGCCAGCAGCCCTGGTTTCCGCTACAATGAGCAGTTCTTC CASSPGFRYNEQFF TRBV5-4 NA once TRBJ2-1